This T cell receptor beta chain derives from a study of blood T cell repertoires in COVID-19. Study information: COVID-19 samples collected from the United States, Italy and Spain covered acute and convalescent phases. Sources were T cells, B-cell-depleted T cells, or PBMCs; the material itself was cDNA or gDNA.

In the original analysis: It was from reference gene primer amplification that nucleated cell counts were estimated. Method: immunoSEQ multiplex PCR; TCRdb's copy keeps in-frame clones and lacks some. That table supplies the V and J calls and clone size; D and trimming were determined from the DNA. In the table there are hundreds of thousands of clones, 70% to 90% of which are singletons. Trimming removed 4 bases from V and 0 bases from J, with 7 bases in between. CDR1 SGHVS and CDR2 FNYEAQ come from the germline V gene. The CDR3 runs 15 residues. The sequence came from a man aged 18 to 29 with active or convalescent COVID-19. Sequencing was performed on peripheral blood. The V call is TRBV7-6, the J call TRBJ2-6; D perhaps matches TRBD1 (6 bases). The DNA of the CDR3 is TGTGCCAGCAGCTCAGGGGACTCTGGGGCCAACGTCCTGACTTTC. Translation gives CASSSGDSGANVLTF.